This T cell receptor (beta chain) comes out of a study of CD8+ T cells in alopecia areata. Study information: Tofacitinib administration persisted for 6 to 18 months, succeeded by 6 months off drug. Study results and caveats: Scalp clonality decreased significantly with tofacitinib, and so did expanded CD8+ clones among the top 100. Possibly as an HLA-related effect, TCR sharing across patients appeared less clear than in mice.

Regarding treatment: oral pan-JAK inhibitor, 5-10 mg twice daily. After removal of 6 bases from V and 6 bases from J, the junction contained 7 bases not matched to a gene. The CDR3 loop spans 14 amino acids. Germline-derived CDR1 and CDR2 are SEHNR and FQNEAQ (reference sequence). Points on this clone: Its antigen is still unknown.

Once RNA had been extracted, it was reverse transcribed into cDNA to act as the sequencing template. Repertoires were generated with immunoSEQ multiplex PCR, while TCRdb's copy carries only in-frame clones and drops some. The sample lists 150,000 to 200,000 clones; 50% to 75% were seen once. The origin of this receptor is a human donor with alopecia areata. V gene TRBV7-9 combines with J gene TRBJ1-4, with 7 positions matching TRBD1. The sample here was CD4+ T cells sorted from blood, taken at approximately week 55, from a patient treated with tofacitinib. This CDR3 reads CASSHRQGDEKLFF. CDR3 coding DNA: TGTGCCAGCAGTCACCGACAGGGTGATGAAAAACTGTTTTTT.